Below, 22 T cell receptor beta chains from the same sample are listed, as sequenced in a study of CD8 T cells in ankylosing spondylitis. These receptors have no known antigen. Study findings and constraints: Ankylosing spondylitis blood appeared to be characterized by a TCR beta motif of several highly homologous variants.

Using its own MiXCR run on the 5' RACE reads, TCRdb lists one record per CDR3 protein. The sample contains about 750,000 distinct CDR3 sequences, about 20% of which appear only once. Sequencing was performed on blood, either unsorted or a sorted T cell fraction (not recorded which). The receptors come from a male donor with ankylosing spondylitis.

This clonotype has just a few counts. The chain couples TRBV5-1 to TRBJ2-3, with 7 bases lining up with TRBD1. The CDR3 is 16 residues long. The J segment lost 2 bases and the V segment lost 2 bases, leaving 8 bases of the junction unmatched. Germline V gives CDR1 SGHRS, CDR2 YFSETQ. The CDR3 loop is CASSLGQEIFTDTQYF. CDR3 DNA sequence: TGCGCCAGCAGCTTAGGACAGGAGATTTTCACAGATACGCAGTATTTT.

This clonotype was observed a handful of times. The chain joins TRBV20-1 to TRBJ2-6, with 8 bases lining up with TRBD1. The CDR3 runs to 17 residues. Trimming removed 3 bases from V and 0 bases from J; junction bases left unmatched: 7. The germline CDR1 and CDR2 sequences are DFQATT and SNEGSKA (reference sequence). The CDR3 nucleotides read TGCAGTGCTAGGGGGACAGGTCATGTCTCTGGGGCCAACGTCCTGACTTTC. It translates to CSARGTGHVSGANVLTF.

V and J are TRBV7-9 and TRBJ2-1; D unresolved. CDR3 length equals 15 residues. Between the trimmed V and J ends, which lost 5 bases and 0 bases, there was a span of 11 bases. Per the germline V gene, CDR1 is SEHNR and CDR2 is FQNEAQ (reference sequence). The CDR3 DNA reads TGTGCCAGCAGCCAGAGCTATACCTCCTACAATGAGCAGTTCTTC. This translates into CASSQSYTSYNEQFF.

This rearrangement joins TRBV6-1 to TRBJ1-1; TRBD1 is a possible D gene (6 bases). V was shortened by 6 bases and J by 0 bases, with 11 bases between the two germline ends. This CDR3 has 14 residues. Germline values: CDR1 MNHNS, CDR2 SASEGT. The CDR3 DNA follows: TGTGCCAGCAGGGGCCGGGACATGAACACTGAAGCTTTCTTT. Protein product: CASRGRDMNTEAFF.

This clonotype was recorded a few times. The V call is TRBV5-1, the J call TRBJ2-3; D possibly uses TRBD1 or TRBD2 (5 bases each). V lost 0 bases and J lost 2, with 10 bases in between. The CDR3 is 15 residues long. Looked up from germline, CDR1 is SGHRS and CDR2 is YFSETQ. The CDR3 bases are TGCGCCAGCAGCTTGGTTGGGACCTACACAGATACGCAGTATTTT. Translation gives CASSLVGTYTDTQYF.

The CDR3 here is CSVLVGGRGQFF. In nucleotides, the CDR3 is TGCAGCGTTTTAGTGGGGGGGCGCGGGCAGTTCTTC. The chain carries TRBV29-1 and TRBJ2-1, with a weak D call TRBD2 (7 bases). Germline assignment: CDR1 SQVTM and CDR2 ANQGSEA. The CDR3 consists of 12 residues. The V and J ends lost 5 bases and 12 bases respectively, with 17 bases between them.

This chain uses TRBV30 with TRBJ1-6; no reliable D call. The germline V and J ends were trimmed by 0 bases and 9 bases, with 6 bases remaining between them. The CDR3 length is 12 residues. CDR1 and CDR2 (germline): GTSNPN, SVGIG (reference sequence). The CDR3 nucleotides are TGTGCCTGGAGTGTCCGGGGTTCACCCCTCCACTTT. It specifies CAWSVRGSPLHF.

The chain recombines TRBV3-1 with TRBJ1-1, with TRBD1 as a possible D gene (5 bases). Germline values: CDR1 LGHDT, CDR2 YNNKEL (reference sequence). This CDR3 is 13 amino acids long. The V end was cut by 5 bases, the J end by 5 bases, with 12 bases between. CDR3 nucleotides: TGTGCCAGCAGCTCCCCAGGGATTACTGAAGCTTTCTTT. Protein product: CASSSPGITEAFF.

As DNA, the CDR3 is TGTGCCAGCAGTTACACGACTAGCGGGACCTACAATGAGCAGTTCTTC. Its protein is CASSYTTSGTYNEQFF. V and J are TRBV6-5 and TRBJ2-1, with 11 nucleotides matching TRBD2. Germline-derived CDR1 and CDR2 are MNHEY and SVGAGI. J gave up 2 bases and V 2 bases, and 2 bases lay outside the gene matches. The CDR3 spans 16 residues.

The rearrangement links TRBV18 to TRBJ1-2; D call uncertain. The CDR3 contains 15 residues. Germline V lookup: CDR1 KGHSH, CDR2 LQKENI. The ends were cut back, 2 bases at V and 4 bases at J, with 14 bases in the middle. The CDR3 DNA reads as TGTGCCAGCTCACCAAATTCGGCAGAACCCTATGGCTACACCTTC. Its protein product is CASSPNSAEPYGYTF.

This clonotype was picked up many times. The chain employs TRBV12-3 or TRBV12-4 and TRBJ1-2, with D perhaps TRBD1 (5 bases). This CDR3 is built from 13 residues. V lost 1 base and J lost 6, with 9 bases in between. CDR3 sequence reads: CASSLGQGHGYTF. The DNA for the CDR3 is TGTGCCAGCAGTTTAGGGCAGGGTCATGGCTACACCTTC.

The chain combines TRBV7-8 with TRBJ2-3, with D possibly TRBD1 on 5 matching bases. Deletions cut 4 bases from V and 0 bases from J, with 20 bases between. CDR1 and CDR2 from the germline V gene are SGHVS and FQNEAQ. This CDR3 has 18 amino acids. Written as DNA, the CDR3 is TGTGCCAGCAGCTGGCGTCGGGCAGGGCCCCCTAGCACAGATACGCAGTATTTT. It codes for CASSWRRAGPPSTDTQYF. Supplemented by reference TRBV7-8 and TRBJ2-3, the full variable domain reads GAGVSQSPRYKVAKRGQDVALRCDPISGHVSLFWYQQALGQGPEFLTYFQNEAQLDKSGLPSDRFFAERPEGSVSTLKIQRTQQEDSAVYLCASSWRRAGPPSTDTQYFGPGTRLTVL.

This chain links TRBV28 with TRBJ2-2, with 8 bases that match TRBD2. With 7 bases clipped from V and 6 bases from J, the junction kept 4 bases outside the gene matches. The germline V gene encodes CDR1 MDHEN and CDR2 SYDVKM. The CDR3 consists of 13 residues. DNA of the CDR3: TGTGCCAGCACGCCGGGAGGGGCCGGGGAGCTGTTTTTT. This codes for CASTPGGAGELFF.

CDR3 bases: TGCGCCAGCTATGGACTAGCGGGAGGGGTAAGCTCCTACGAGCAGTACTTC. Its protein is CASYGLAGGVSSYEQYF. The chain links TRBV10-2 to TRBJ2-7, with 15 bases that match TRBD2. This CDR3 contains 17 residues. With V trimmed by 8 bases and J by 0 bases, 8 bases remained unmatched. Germline CDR1 is WSHSY and CDR2 is SAAADI.

The table lists this clonotype with a few counts. CDR3: CASSQDFETLDGYTF. The DNA for the CDR3 is TGCGCCAGCAGCCAAGATTTTGAGACCCTGGATGGCTACACCTTC. J is TRBJ1-2 and V is TRBV4-1; unclear D gene. The V end lost 0 bases, the J end lost 6 bases, and 14 bases lay between the germline ends. The length of the CDR3 is 15 residues. The germline V gene has CDR1 MGHRA and CDR2 YSYEKL.

This clonotype was observed a few times. The chain recombines TRBV11-2 with TRBJ1-3; D unclear. Per germline, CDR1 SGHAT and CDR2 FQNNGV. The CDR3 sequence is 13 residues long. V lost 5 bases and J 7 bases, leaving 12 bases between the germline ends. The CDR3 protein is CASSPPGRNTIYF. For the CDR3, the DNA is TGTGCCAGCAGCCCCCCGGGGAGGAACACCATATATTTT.

This clonotype was counted between two and nine times. The CDR3 region has the DNA TGCAGTGCTAGAGATCCTATTAGTGGGAGCAGCACAGATACGCAGTATTTT. This sequence encodes CSARDPISGSSTDTQYF. The V call is TRBV20-1, the J call TRBJ2-3; D might be TRBD2 (5 bases). Looked up from germline, CDR1 is DFQATT and CDR2 is SNEGSKA (reference sequence). This CDR3 comprises 17 residues. The ends were cut back, 0 bases at V and 0 bases at J, with 16 bases in the middle.

This clonotype was counted a few times. The chain couples TRBV20-1 to TRBJ2-1; 7 positions match TRBD2. The CDR3 has 16 residues. With 3 bases clipped from V and 3 bases from J, the junction kept 11 bases outside the gene matches. Per the germline V gene, CDR1 is DFQATT and CDR2 is SNEGSKA (reference sequence). CDR3 sequence (DNA): TGCAGTGCTAGCCCCACCGGGCGGGAGAACTACAATGAGCAGTTCTTC. Protein: CSASPTGRENYNEQFF.

This clonotype has ten or more counts. This chain joins TRBV29-1 and TRBJ1-4; possibly TRBD1 for D (6 bases). There are 12 residues in the CDR3. V was cut by 8 bases and J by 7 bases, with 14 bases left in between. Germline V gene data show CDR1 as SQVTM and CDR2 as ANQGSEA. CDR3 sequence: CSIQGYSEKLFF. In nucleotides, the CDR3 is TGCAGCATACAGGGTTACTCTGAAAAACTGTTTTTT.

The sample holds many counts of this clonotype. This chain joins TRBV10-2 and TRBJ1-5; D might be TRBD1 (5 bases). There are 13 residues in the CDR3. Looked up from germline, CDR1 is WSHSY and CDR2 is SAAADI. Trimming stripped 2 bases from V and 11 bases from J, with 13 bases between. CDR3 amino acids: CASSEPGTTAQHF. The CDR3, as DNA: TGCGCCAGCAGTGAGCCCGGGACCACTGCCCAGCATTTT.

This clonotype occurred a few times. This chain uses TRBV5-1 with TRBJ2-2, with 7 nucleotides matching TRBD1. V shed 2 bases and J 2 bases; nucleotides not matched to a gene: 3. Germline V gene sequence: CDR1 SGHRS, CDR2 YFSETQ. The CDR3 runs 15 residues. The CDR3: CASSLQGFNTGELFF. CDR3 in DNA: TGCGCCAGCAGCTTACAGGGGTTTAACACCGGGGAGCTGTTTTTT.

The V and J genes are TRBV6-1 and TRBJ1-5; D possibly corresponds to TRBD1 (5 bases). V was trimmed by 8 bases and J by 6 bases, leaving 14 bases between them. CDR3 size: 13 residues. The germline gives CDR1 MNHNS, CDR2 SASEGT. The CDR3: CASGLTGGQPQHF. DNA of the CDR3: TGTGCCAGCGGCCTTACGGGGGGTCAGCCCCAGCATTTT.